This TCR beta chain is from a study of chemoradiotherapy in HPV16-positive cancers. Across the study: Two HPV16-positive patients' cells yielded candidate HPV-specific clones and common motifs. Findings and limits, study-wide: HPV-specific T cells were functionally defined from only a couple of HPV16-positive patients.

This CDR3 is 11 amino acids long. V lost 5 bases, J lost 7 bases, and 6 bases lay in between. Per the germline V gene, CDR1 is MNHEY and CDR2 is SVGAGI. The table came from immunoSEQ multiplex PCR; TCRdb's copy has only in-frame clones and leaves some out. The sample contains more than 9,500 clones, more than 60% of which appear only once. As for this clone: What it binds is not known.

The specimen was collected from a patient who underwent chemoradiotherapy. The sequence was collected from a human donor with HPV-associated anogenital cancer. The rearrangement joins TRBV6-5 to TRBJ1-3; unclear D gene. Here the CDR3 DNA reads TGTGCCAGCAGTGGCGGCAACACCATATATTTT. Protein sequence: CASSGGNTIYF.